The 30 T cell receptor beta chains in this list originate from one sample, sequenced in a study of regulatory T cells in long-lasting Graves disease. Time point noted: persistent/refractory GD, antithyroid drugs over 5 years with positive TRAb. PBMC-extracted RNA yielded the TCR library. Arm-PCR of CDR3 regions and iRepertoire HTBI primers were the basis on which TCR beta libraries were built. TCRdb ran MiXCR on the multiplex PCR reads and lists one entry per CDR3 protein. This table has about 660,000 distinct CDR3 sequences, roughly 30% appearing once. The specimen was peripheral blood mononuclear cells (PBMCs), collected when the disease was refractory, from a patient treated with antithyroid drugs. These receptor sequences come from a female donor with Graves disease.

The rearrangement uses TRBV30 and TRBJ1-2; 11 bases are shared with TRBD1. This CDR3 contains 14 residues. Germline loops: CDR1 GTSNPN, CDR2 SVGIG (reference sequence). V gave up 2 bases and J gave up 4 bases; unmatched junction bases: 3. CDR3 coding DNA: TGTGCCTGGAGTCCGGGACAGGGGGGCTATGGCTACACCTTC. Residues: CAWSPGQGGYGYTF.

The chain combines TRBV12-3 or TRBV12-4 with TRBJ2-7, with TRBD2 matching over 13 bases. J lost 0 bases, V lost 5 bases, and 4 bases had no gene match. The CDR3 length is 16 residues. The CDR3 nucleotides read TGTGCCAGCAGTATCGGACTAGCGGGGGCCTCCTACGAGCAGTACTTC. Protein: CASSIGLAGASYEQYF.

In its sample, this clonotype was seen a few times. The CDR3 region has the DNA TGTGCCAGCAGTTTAGGGGGACAGGGGATTATTATATACTATGGCTACACCTTC. It is translated as CASSLGGQGIIIYYGYTF. The rearrangement uses TRBV28 and TRBJ1-2; 10 bases match TRBD1. Trimming took 2 bases from V and 3 from J; bases not matched to a gene: 12. Germline assignment: CDR1 MDHEN and CDR2 SYDVKM. The CDR3 is made up of 18 amino acids.

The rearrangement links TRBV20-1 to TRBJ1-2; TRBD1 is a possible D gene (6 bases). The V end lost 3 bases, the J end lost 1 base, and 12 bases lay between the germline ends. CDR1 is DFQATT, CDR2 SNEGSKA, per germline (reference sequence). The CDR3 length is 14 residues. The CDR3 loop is CSASGGGGNYGYTF. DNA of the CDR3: TGCAGTGCTAGTGGAGGGGGGGGTAACTATGGCTACACCTTC.

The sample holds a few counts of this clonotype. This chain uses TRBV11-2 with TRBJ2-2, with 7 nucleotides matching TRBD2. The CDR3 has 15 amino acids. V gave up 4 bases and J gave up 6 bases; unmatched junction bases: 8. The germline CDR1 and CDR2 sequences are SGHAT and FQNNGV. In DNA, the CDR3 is TGTGCCAGCAGCTCTAGCGGAACCGTCCCCGGGGAGCTGTTTTTT. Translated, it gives CASSSSGTVPGELFF.

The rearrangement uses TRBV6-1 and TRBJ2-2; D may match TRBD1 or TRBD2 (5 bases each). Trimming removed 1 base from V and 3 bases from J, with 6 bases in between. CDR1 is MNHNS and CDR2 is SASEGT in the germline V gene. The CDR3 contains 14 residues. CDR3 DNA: TGTGCCAGCAGTGAAGTGGGGGACACCGGGGAGCTGTTTTTT. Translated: CASSEVGDTGELFF.

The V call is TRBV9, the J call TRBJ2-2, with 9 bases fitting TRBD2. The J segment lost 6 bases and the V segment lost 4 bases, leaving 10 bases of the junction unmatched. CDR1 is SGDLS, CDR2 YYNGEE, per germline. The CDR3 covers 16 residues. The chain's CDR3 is CASSPSSGRVAGELFF. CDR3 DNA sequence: TGTGCCAGCAGCCCCAGTAGCGGGAGAGTCGCCGGGGAGCTGTTTTTT.

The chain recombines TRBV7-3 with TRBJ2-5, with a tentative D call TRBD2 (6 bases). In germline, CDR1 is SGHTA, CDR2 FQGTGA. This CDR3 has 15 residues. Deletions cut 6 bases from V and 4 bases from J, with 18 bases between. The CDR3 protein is CASRLAGRRSETQYF. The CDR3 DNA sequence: TGTGCCAGCAGATTAGCAGGGAGGAGGTCAGAGACCCAGTACTTC.

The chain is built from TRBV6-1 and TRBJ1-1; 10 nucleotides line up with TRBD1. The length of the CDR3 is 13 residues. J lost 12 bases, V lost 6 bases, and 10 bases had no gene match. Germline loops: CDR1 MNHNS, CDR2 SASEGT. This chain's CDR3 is CASSLSGTGASFF. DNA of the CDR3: TGTGCCAGCAGCCTATCCGGGACAGGGGCTTCTTTCTTT.

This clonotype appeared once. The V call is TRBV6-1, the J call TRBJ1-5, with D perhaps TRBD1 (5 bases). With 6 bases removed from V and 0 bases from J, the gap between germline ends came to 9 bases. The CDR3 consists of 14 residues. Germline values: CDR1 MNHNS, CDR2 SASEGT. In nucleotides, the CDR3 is TGTGCCAGCAGCGGGACTTATAGCAATCAGCCCCAGCATTTT. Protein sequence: CASSGTYSNQPQHF.

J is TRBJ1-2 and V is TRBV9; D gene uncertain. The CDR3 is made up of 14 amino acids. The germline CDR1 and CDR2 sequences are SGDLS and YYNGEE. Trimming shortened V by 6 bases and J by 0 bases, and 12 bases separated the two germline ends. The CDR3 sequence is CASTQDLTNYGYTF. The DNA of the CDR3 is TGTGCCAGCACCCAGGATCTTACTAACTATGGCTACACCTTC.

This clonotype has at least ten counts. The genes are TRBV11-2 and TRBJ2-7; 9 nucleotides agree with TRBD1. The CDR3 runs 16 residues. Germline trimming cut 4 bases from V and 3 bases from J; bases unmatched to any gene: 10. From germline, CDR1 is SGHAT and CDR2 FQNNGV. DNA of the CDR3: TGTGCCAGCAGCTCGCGTCGGGACAGGGTGTTCTACGAGCAGTACTTC. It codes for CASSSRRDRVFYEQYF.

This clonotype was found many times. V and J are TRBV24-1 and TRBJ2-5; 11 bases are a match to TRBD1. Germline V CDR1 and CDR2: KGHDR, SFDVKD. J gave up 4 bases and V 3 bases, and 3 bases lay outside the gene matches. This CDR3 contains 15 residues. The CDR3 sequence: CATSDGGQGAETQYF. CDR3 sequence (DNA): TGTGCCACCAGTGATGGAGGACAGGGGGCAGAGACCCAGTACTTC.

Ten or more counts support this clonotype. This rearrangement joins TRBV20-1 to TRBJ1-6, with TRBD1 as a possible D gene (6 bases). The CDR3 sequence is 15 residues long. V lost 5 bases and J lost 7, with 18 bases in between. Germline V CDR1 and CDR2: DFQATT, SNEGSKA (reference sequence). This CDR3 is CSAGPGGRGNSPLHF. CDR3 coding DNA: TGCAGTGCTGGACCAGGAGGAAGGGGGAATTCACCCCTCCACTTT.

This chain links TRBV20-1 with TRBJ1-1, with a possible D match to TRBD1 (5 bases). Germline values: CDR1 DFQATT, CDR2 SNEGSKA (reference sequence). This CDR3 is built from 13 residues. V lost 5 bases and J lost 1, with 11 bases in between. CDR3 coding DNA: TGCAGTGCTTCGGGACCGACGAACACTGAAGCTTTCTTT. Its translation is CSASGPTNTEAFF.

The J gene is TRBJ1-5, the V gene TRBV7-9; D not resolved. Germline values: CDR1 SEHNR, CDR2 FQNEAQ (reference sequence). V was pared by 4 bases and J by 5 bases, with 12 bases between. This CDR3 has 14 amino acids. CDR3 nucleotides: TGTGCCAGCAGCTCCCACGAGGGAGATCAGCCCCAGCATTTT. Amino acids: CASSSHEGDQPQHF.

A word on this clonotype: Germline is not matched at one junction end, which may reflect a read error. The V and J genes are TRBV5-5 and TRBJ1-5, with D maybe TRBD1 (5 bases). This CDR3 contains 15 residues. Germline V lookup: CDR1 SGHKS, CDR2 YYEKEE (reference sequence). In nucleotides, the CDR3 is TGTGCCAGCAGCTTGACGGGGGGTAGCGATCAGCCCCAGCATTTT. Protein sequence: CASSLTGGSDQPQHF.

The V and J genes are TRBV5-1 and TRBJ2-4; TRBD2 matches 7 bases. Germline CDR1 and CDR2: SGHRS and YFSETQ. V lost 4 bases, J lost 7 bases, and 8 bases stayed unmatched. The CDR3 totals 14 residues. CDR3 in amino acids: CASSAGTTGNIQYF. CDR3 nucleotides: TGCGCCAGCAGCGCCGGGACTACCGGGAACATTCAGTACTTC.

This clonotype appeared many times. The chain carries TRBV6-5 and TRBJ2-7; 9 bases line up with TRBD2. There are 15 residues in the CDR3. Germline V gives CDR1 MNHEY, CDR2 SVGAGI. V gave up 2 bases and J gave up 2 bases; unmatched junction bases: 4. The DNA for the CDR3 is TGTGCCAGCAGTTACGAGACTAGCGGCGCCTACGAGCAGTACTTC. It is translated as CASSYETSGAYEQYF.

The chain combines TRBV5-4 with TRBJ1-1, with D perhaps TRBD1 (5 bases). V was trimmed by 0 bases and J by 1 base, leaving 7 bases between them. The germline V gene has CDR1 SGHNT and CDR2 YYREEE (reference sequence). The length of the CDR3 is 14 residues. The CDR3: CASSLEQANTEAFF. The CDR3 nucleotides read TGTGCCAGCAGCTTGGAACAGGCGAACACTGAAGCTTTCTTT.

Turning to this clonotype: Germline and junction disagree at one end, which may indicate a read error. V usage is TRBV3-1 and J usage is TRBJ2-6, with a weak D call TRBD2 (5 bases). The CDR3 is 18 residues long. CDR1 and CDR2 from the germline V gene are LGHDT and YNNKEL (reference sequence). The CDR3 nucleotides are TGTGCCAGCAGCCAGGGCGGACTGGATGGTTCTGGAGCCAACGTCCTGACTTTC. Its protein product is CASSQGGLDGSGANVLTF.

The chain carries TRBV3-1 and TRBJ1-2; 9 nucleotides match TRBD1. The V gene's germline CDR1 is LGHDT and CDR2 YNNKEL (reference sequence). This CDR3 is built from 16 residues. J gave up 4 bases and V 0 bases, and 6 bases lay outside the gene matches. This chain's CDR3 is CASSQDRTGASYGYTF. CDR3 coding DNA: TGTGCCAGCAGCCAAGATAGGACAGGGGCCAGCTATGGCTACACCTTC.

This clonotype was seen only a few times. CDR3 bases: TGTGCCAGCAGTCAAACCCAGGAGGCGTATGGCTACACCTTC. Residues: CASSQTQEAYGYTF. This sequence joins TRBV6-2 or TRBV6-3 and TRBJ1-2; D uncertain. CDR1 is MNHEY and CDR2 is SVGEGT in the germline V gene. The CDR3 is 14 residues long. Trimming shortened V by 5 bases and J by 5 bases, and 15 bases separated the two germline ends.

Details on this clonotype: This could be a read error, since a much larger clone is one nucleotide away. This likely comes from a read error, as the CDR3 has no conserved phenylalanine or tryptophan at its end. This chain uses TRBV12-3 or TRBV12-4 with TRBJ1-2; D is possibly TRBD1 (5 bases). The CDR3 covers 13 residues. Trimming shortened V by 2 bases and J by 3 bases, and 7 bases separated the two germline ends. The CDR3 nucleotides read TGTGCCAGCAGTTTACAGGGCTACTATGGCTACACCATC. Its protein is CASSLQGYYGYTI.

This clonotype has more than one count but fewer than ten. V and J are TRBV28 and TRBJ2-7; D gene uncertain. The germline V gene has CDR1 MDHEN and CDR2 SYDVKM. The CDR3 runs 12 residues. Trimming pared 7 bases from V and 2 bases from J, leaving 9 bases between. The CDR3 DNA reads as TGTGCCAGCAACACTGAGACCTACGAGCAGTACTTC. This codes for CASNTETYEQYF. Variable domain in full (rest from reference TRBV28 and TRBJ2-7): DVKVTQSSRYLVKRTGEKVFLECVQDMDHENMFWYRQDPGLGLRLIYFSYDVKMKEKGDIPEGYSVSREKKERFSLILESASTNQTSMYLCASNTETYEQYFGPGTRLTVT.

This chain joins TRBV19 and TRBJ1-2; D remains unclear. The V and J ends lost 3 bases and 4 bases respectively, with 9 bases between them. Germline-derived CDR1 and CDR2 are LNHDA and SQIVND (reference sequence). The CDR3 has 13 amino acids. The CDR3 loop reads CASSIQRFYGYTF. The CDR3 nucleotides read TGTGCCAGTAGTATTCAGCGTTTCTATGGCTACACCTTC.

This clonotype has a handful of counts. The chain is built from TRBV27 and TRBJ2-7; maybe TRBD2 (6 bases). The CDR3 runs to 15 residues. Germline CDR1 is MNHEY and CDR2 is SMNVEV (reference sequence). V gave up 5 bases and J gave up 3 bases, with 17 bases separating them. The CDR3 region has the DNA TGTGCCAGCAGTCCCACCGGGAGCCCGCGCTACGAGCAGTACTTC. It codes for CASSPTGSPRYEQYF.

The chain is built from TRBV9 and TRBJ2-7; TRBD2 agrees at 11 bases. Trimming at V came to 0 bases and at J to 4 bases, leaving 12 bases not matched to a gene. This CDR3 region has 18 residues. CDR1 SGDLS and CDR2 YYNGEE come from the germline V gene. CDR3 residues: CASSVVAGGPRQMYEQYF. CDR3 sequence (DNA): TGTGCCAGCAGCGTAGTAGCGGGAGGGCCTCGACAGATGTACGAGCAGTACTTC.

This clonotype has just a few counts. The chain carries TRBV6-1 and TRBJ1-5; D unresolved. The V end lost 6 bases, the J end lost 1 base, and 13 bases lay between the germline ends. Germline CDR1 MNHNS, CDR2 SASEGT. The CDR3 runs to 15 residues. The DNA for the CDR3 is TGTGCCAGCAGCTCCGGGTCCAGGAGCAATCAGCCCCAGCATTTT. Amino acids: CASSSGSRSNQPQHF.

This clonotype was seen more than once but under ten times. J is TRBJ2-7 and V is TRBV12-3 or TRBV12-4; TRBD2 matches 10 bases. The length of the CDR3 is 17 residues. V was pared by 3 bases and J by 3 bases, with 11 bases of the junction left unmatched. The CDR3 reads CASSFRVASGSLYEQYF. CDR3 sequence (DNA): TGTGCCAGCAGTTTTCGGGTGGCTAGCGGGAGTCTCTACGAGCAGTACTTC.